These 32 T cell receptor beta chains share one sample of origin, sequenced in a study of blood T cells in healthy people across ages. A J-beta primer mix and a sample-barcoded 5' primer were used in a second PCR of about 6 to 12 cycles. TCRdb fed the 5' RACE reads into MiXCR, producing one record per CDR3 protein. The profile covers almost 800,000 distinct CDR3 sequences, with 58% appearing a single time and approximately 21% taken by the ten largest. Sequenced input: blood. The receptors shown here come from a man under 40 in good health.

The gene calls are TRBV20-1 and TRBJ2-5; 7 positions match TRBD1. The CDR3 contains 15 residues. Germline V gene lookup returns CDR1 DFQATT and CDR2 SNEGSKA (reference sequence). The V gene end was trimmed by 5 bases and the J gene end by 11 bases; junction bases not matched to a gene: 20. This chain's CDR3 is CSAPQVTGTYNEQYF. CDR3 in DNA: TGCAGTGCTCCCCAAGTGACAGGGACCTACAATGAGCAGTACTTC.

The genes are TRBV6-4 and TRBJ1-6; 12 bases map to TRBD1. CDR1 and CDR2 from the germline V gene are MRHNA and SNTAGT. J gave up 3 bases and V 3 bases, and 15 bases lay outside the gene matches. The CDR3 consists of 21 residues. The CDR3 region has the DNA TGTGCCAGCAGTGATTGCGCACCGGGACAGGGGGCTTCCAGCTATAATTCACCCCTCCACTTT. This encodes CASSDCAPGQGASSYNSPLHF.

A few counts support this clonotype. The gene calls are TRBV2 and TRBJ2-1; tentatively, D is TRBD1 or TRBD2 (5 bases each). CDR3 length equals 15 residues. Germline V gene sequence: CDR1 SNHLY, CDR2 FYNNEI. Trimming stripped 6 bases from V and 5 bases from J, with 17 bases between. The CDR3 nucleotides are TGTGCCAGCAGGCTCGGGGCCTATACCCACAATGAGCAGTTCTTC. It is translated as CASRLGAYTHNEQFF.

V is TRBV7-6 and J is TRBJ1-1; 8 nucleotides match TRBD1. V was pared by 3 bases and J by 4 bases, with 10 bases of the junction left unmatched. The CDR3 extends over 16 amino acids. From germline, CDR1 is SGHVS and CDR2 FNYEAQ. In nucleotides, the CDR3 is TGTGCCAGCAGCTTCAACCCAGACAGGGGCGGCACTGAAGCTTTCTTT. Protein: CASSFNPDRGGTEAFF.

The genes are TRBV20-1 and TRBJ1-5; D remains ambiguous. V was shortened by 1 base and J by 1 base, with 8 bases between the two germline ends. CDR1 is DFQATT, CDR2 SNEGSKA, per germline (reference sequence). CDR3 size: 14 residues. The CDR3 DNA reads TGCAGTGCTAGAGGACATTTAAGCAATCAGCCCCAGCATTTT. Translating gives CSARGHLSNQPQHF.

This clonotype has just a few counts. J is TRBJ2-7 and V is TRBV28; D is possibly TRBD2 (5 bases). CDR1 MDHEN and CDR2 SYDVKM come from the germline V gene. The CDR3 sequence is 13 residues long. Between the trimmed V and J ends, which lost 5 bases and 2 bases, there was a span of 10 bases. CDR3: CASSPTRTYEQYF. The CDR3, as DNA: TGTGCCAGCAGTCCTACTAGAACCTACGAGCAGTACTTC.

CDR3 DNA sequence: TGTGCCAGCAGTTCGACCCCGGGGAACCAGTACTTC. This gives the protein CASSSTPGNQYF. The V call is TRBV6-5, the J call TRBJ2-7; tentative D call: TRBD2 (5 bases). The CDR3 consists of 12 residues. V shed 4 bases and J shed 10 bases, with 14 bases lying between them. The germline CDR1 and CDR2 sequences are MNHEY and SVGAGI.

For the CDR3, the DNA is TGTGCCAGCAGCCTAAAAACCGGGAACAATGAGCAGTTCTTC. It codes for CASSLKTGNNEQFF. The chain joins TRBV7-2 to TRBJ2-1; D is perhaps TRBD2 (5 bases). V was shortened by 5 bases and J by 5 bases, with 13 bases between the two germline ends. The CDR3 has 14 residues. CDR1 and CDR2 from the germline V gene are SGHTA and FQGNSA.

The chain employs TRBV7-2 and TRBJ2-7; D may be TRBD2 (6 bases). Germline V CDR1 and CDR2: SGHTA, FQGNSA. With 5 bases removed from V and 0 bases from J, the gap between germline ends came to 14 bases. There are 15 residues in the CDR3. Here the CDR3 reads CASSPTLALSYEQYF. The CDR3 DNA reads TGTGCCAGCAGCCCGACCCTAGCGCTCTCCTACGAGCAGTACTTC. Full variable domain (missing parts from reference TRBV7-2 and TRBJ2-7): GAGVSQSPSNKVTEKGKDVELRCDPISGHTALYWYRQSLGQGLEFLIYFQGNSAPDKSGLPSDRFSAERTGGSVSTLTIQRTQQEDSAVYLCASSPTLALSYEQYFGPGTRLTVT.

The chain recombines TRBV20-1 with TRBJ1-1; no clear D. Deletions cut 7 bases from V and 4 bases from J, with 13 bases between. CDR1 is DFQATT and CDR2 is SNEGSKA in the germline V gene (reference sequence). CDR3 length: 12 amino acids. CDR3 loop: CSGRPLGTEAFF. The CDR3 coding sequence is TGCAGTGGCAGACCGTTGGGCACTGAAGCTTTCTTT.

This clonotype was seen only a few times. This CDR3 is CSAGLVQTQYF. CDR3 bases: TGCAGTGCCGGACTAGTGCAGACCCAGTACTTC. The gene calls are TRBV20-1 and TRBJ2-5; 7 nucleotides line up with TRBD2. This CDR3 contains 11 residues. V trimming: 6 bases; J trimming: 6 bases; junction bases outside the gene matches: 4. Germline CDR1 reads DFQATT; CDR2 reads SNEGSKA (reference sequence).

A single count supports this clonotype. V and J are TRBV7-6 and TRBJ2-1; D tentatively fits TRBD1 or TRBD2 (6 bases each). The V end was cut by 5 bases, the J end by 7 bases, with 18 bases between. This CDR3 contains 15 residues. The germline CDR1 and CDR2 sequences are SGHVS and FNYEAQ. The CDR3 sequence: CASSPPYRGDNEQFF. The CDR3 nucleotides are TGTGCCAGCAGCCCCCCTTATAGGGGGGATAATGAGCAGTTCTTC.

This clonotype was counted only a few times. This rearrangement joins TRBV6-5 to TRBJ2-7, with D possibly called TRBD1 or TRBD2 (5 bases each). The CDR3 is 13 amino acids. Germline-derived CDR1 and CDR2 are MNHEY and SVGAGI. V lost 4 bases and J 3 bases, leaving 10 bases between the germline ends. CDR3 coding DNA: TGTGCCAGCAGTTCCGGGACGTACTACGAGCAGTACTTC. Translated, it gives CASSSGTYYEQYF.

The chain recombines TRBV4-3 with TRBJ1-6; 8 bases map to TRBD1. The length of the CDR3 is 15 residues. Trimming cost V 2 bases and J 7 bases; bases outside gene matches: 4. Germline V CDR1 and CDR2: LGHNA, YSLEER. The chain's CDR3 is CASSQQTGENSPLHF. The CDR3 DNA reads as TGCGCCAGCAGCCAACAGACAGGGGAGAATTCACCCCTCCACTTT.

This clonotype was counted only a few times. V gene TRBV7-2 combines with J gene TRBJ2-3; TRBD2 is a possible D gene (7 bases). The germline V gene has CDR1 SGHTA and CDR2 FQGNSA. Trimming took off 2 bases at V and 5 bases at J, with 26 bases between the two ends. This CDR3 is 19 amino acids long. The CDR3, as DNA: TGTGCCAGCAGCTTACGGGCGCGGGGGCTTTCCCTATCCGAAGATACGCAGTATTTT. The encoded protein is CASSLRARGLSLSEDTQYF.

This clonotype showed up just a few times. This chain joins TRBV20-1 and TRBJ2-7, with 12 bases aligning to TRBD1. The CDR3 is 15 residues long. The germline V gene has CDR1 DFQATT and CDR2 SNEGSKA (reference sequence). V gave up 8 bases and J gave up 4 bases; unmatched junction bases: 12. The CDR3 region has the DNA TGCAGTCAAGGGTCTCCGGGACAGGGGGCATACGAGCAGTACTTC. This gives the protein CSQGSPGQGAYEQYF.

The chain links TRBV7-9 to TRBJ1-5; D unclear. The V end lost 2 bases, the J end lost 2 bases, and 13 bases lay between the germline ends. The CDR3 is made up of 16 amino acids. CDR1 SEHNR and CDR2 FQNEAQ come from the germline V gene (reference sequence). CDR3 DNA: TGTGCCAGCAGCTTATGGATCGGGGAGGGCAATCAGCCCCAGCATTTT. Residues: CASSLWIGEGNQPQHF.

As to this clonotype: A junction end diverges from the germline sequence, so it may reflect a read error. V is TRBV4-3 and J is TRBJ2-7, with D perhaps being TRBD1 or TRBD2 (5 bases each). In germline, CDR1 is LGHNA, CDR2 YSLEER. CDR3 length equals 15 residues. In DNA, the CDR3 is TGCGTCAGCAGCCTAAGCCCGGGACCAAACTACGAGCAGTACTTC. Its translation: CVSSLSPGPNYEQYF.

This clonotype appeared once. The chain combines TRBV7-2 with TRBJ2-1; TRBD2 aligns across 11 bases. Trimming took 3 bases from V and 4 from J; bases not matched to a gene: 17. This CDR3 region has 20 residues. Germline assignment: CDR1 SGHTA and CDR2 FQGNSA. CDR3 region: CASSLDRELTSGNFYNEQFF. The CDR3 nucleotides read TGTGCCAGCAGCTTGGACAGGGAATTGACTAGCGGGAATTTTTACAATGAGCAGTTCTTC.

The rearrangement links TRBV29-1 to TRBJ2-7; 10 bases are a match to TRBD1. The germline V gene encodes CDR1 SQVTM and CDR2 ANQGSEA. CDR3 size: 12 residues. V lost 7 bases, J lost 5 bases, and 5 bases stayed unmatched. This CDR3 is CSAGTGDHEQYF. CDR3 in DNA: TGCAGCGCCGGGACAGGGGACCACGAGCAGTACTTC.

This chain connects TRBV29-1 to TRBJ1-2; no clear D gene. This CDR3 contains 15 residues. V lost 5 bases to trimming and J lost 1 base, with 17 bases between them. Per the germline V gene, CDR1 is SQVTM and CDR2 is ANQGSEA. The CDR3 spells CSVTPSDNFNYGYTF. The CDR3 DNA follows: TGCAGCGTTACCCCGTCGGATAACTTTAACTATGGCTACACCTTC.

The genes are TRBV12-3 or TRBV12-4 and TRBJ2-5; D perhaps matches TRBD2 (5 bases). The J call may not be correct, given that the DNA end is closer to TRBJ2-7. This CDR3 comprises 14 residues. CDR3 DNA: TGTGCCAGCACCTACGACGAGGGCCGGTACGAGCAGTACTTC. It is translated as CASTYDEGRYEQYF.

Only a few counts were recorded for this clonotype. A read error may be the cause here, since a much bigger clone is one base away. The chain joins TRBV7-2 to TRBJ2-3; no firm D call. The germline gives CDR1 SGHTA, CDR2 FQGNSA. The length of the CDR3 is 14 residues. V dropped 5 bases and J dropped 3 bases, with 12 bases sitting between them. CDR3 sequence: CASSVKSGTDTQYF. The CDR3 DNA reads TGTGCCAGCAGCGTAAAGTCCGGAACAGATACGCAGTATTTT.

This clonotype was picked up a small number of times. The CDR3 sequence: CASSFGDRYNEQFF. The CDR3 DNA follows: TGTGCCAGCAGTTTTGGGGACAGATACAATGAGCAGTTCTTC. The genes are TRBV28 and TRBJ2-1; 7 positions agree with TRBD1. The germline gives CDR1 MDHEN, CDR2 SYDVKM. CDR3 length equals 14 residues. V dropped 3 bases and J dropped 4; count of bases not matched to a gene: 3.

V gene TRBV2 combines with J gene TRBJ2-7; D is tentatively TRBD1 or TRBD2 (6 bases each). CDR3 length: 14 amino acids. V shed 6 bases and J shed 3 bases, with 15 bases lying between them. The V gene's germline CDR1 is SNHLY and CDR2 FYNNEI. CDR3 in amino acids: CASRRRDKYYEQYF. The CDR3 region has the DNA TGTGCCAGCAGGAGGAGGGACAAGTACTACGAGCAGTACTTC.

The chain uses TRBV30 and TRBJ2-3; the D is unclear. Germline CDR1 reads GTSNPN; CDR2 reads SVGIG (reference sequence). This CDR3 contains 13 residues. Trimming took off 2 bases at V and 8 bases at J, with 14 bases between the two ends. The CDR3 region is CAWSKTPGATQYF. The CDR3 coding sequence is TGTGCCTGGAGTAAGACCCCTGGAGCTACGCAGTATTTT. Combining the CDR3 with reference TRBV30 and TRBJ2-3 gives the whole variable domain SQTIHQWPATLVQPVGSPLSLECTVEGTSNPNLYWYRQAAGRGLQLLFYSVGIGQISSEVPQNLSASRPQDRQFILSSKKLLLSDSGFYLCAWSKTPGATQYFGPGTRLTVL.

The genes are TRBV6-5 and TRBJ1-1, with D possibly TRBD1 on 5 matching bases. The germline V and J ends were trimmed by 6 bases and 11 bases, with 19 bases remaining between them. The CDR3 is made up of 13 amino acids. Looked up from germline, CDR1 is MNHEY and CDR2 is SVGAGI. CDR3 coding DNA: TGTGCCAGCAGACCGATCGGGACCAAGGGGGCTTTCTTT. Its protein product is CASRPIGTKGAFF.

This clonotype has a single count. The chain recombines TRBV7-7 with TRBJ2-5; weak D call: TRBD1 (6 bases). Between the trimmed V and J ends, which lost 2 bases and 0 bases, there was a span of 10 bases. The germline CDR1 and CDR2 sequences are SSHAT and FNYEAQ (reference sequence). The CDR3 is made up of 15 amino acids. The CDR3 DNA reads as TGTGCCAGCAGCTTATCCCCAGGGGACCAAGAGACCCAGTACTTC. It is translated as CASSLSPGDQETQYF. Full variable domain (outside the CDR3, taken from reference TRBV7-7 and TRBJ2-5): GAGVSQSPRYKVTKRGQDVTLRCDPISSHATLYWYQQALGQGPEFLTYFNYEAQPDKSGLPSDRFSAERPEGSISTLTIQRTEQRDSAMYRCASSLSPGDQETQYFGPGTRLLVL.

The chain has TRBV29-1 and TRBJ2-1; 8 nucleotides line up with TRBD2. The CDR3 totals 11 residues. V lost 4 bases, J lost 10 bases, and 3 bases stayed unmatched. Germline-derived CDR1 and CDR2 are SQVTM and ANQGSEA. The CDR3 here is CSVGTSNEQFF. The CDR3 bases are TGCAGCGTTGGGACTAGCAACGAGCAGTTCTTC.

This clonotype was seen just once. At one end the junction does not follow the germline gene, possibly because of a read error. The chain uses TRBV7-2 and TRBJ2-5, with D unclear. CDR1 and CDR2 from the germline V gene are SGHTA and FQGNSA. The CDR3 covers 13 residues. Here the CDR3 DNA reads TGTGCCGGCAGCTTAGCAAAGAAAGAGACCCAGTACTTC. This gives the protein CAGSLAKKETQYF.

V gene TRBV15 combines with J gene TRBJ2-1; 10 bases agree with TRBD2. This CDR3 contains 18 residues. CDR1 LNHNV and CDR2 YYDKDF come from the germline V gene (reference sequence). V lost 1 base and J lost 3; bases outside the gene matches: 9. The chain's CDR3 is CATSRVDSGGRNYNEQFF. CDR3 DNA: TGTGCCACCAGCAGAGTTGATAGCGGGGGGAGGAACTACAATGAGCAGTTCTTC.

V is TRBV28 and J is TRBJ1-2, with a tentative D call TRBD1 (6 bases). V lost 5 bases, J lost 4 bases, and 14 bases lay in between. Germline loops: CDR1 MDHEN, CDR2 SYDVKM. CDR3 length equals 14 residues. The CDR3 DNA reads TGTGCCAGCAGTCAATACAGGGAGGGCTATGGCTACACCTTC. Translation: CASSQYREGYGYTF.